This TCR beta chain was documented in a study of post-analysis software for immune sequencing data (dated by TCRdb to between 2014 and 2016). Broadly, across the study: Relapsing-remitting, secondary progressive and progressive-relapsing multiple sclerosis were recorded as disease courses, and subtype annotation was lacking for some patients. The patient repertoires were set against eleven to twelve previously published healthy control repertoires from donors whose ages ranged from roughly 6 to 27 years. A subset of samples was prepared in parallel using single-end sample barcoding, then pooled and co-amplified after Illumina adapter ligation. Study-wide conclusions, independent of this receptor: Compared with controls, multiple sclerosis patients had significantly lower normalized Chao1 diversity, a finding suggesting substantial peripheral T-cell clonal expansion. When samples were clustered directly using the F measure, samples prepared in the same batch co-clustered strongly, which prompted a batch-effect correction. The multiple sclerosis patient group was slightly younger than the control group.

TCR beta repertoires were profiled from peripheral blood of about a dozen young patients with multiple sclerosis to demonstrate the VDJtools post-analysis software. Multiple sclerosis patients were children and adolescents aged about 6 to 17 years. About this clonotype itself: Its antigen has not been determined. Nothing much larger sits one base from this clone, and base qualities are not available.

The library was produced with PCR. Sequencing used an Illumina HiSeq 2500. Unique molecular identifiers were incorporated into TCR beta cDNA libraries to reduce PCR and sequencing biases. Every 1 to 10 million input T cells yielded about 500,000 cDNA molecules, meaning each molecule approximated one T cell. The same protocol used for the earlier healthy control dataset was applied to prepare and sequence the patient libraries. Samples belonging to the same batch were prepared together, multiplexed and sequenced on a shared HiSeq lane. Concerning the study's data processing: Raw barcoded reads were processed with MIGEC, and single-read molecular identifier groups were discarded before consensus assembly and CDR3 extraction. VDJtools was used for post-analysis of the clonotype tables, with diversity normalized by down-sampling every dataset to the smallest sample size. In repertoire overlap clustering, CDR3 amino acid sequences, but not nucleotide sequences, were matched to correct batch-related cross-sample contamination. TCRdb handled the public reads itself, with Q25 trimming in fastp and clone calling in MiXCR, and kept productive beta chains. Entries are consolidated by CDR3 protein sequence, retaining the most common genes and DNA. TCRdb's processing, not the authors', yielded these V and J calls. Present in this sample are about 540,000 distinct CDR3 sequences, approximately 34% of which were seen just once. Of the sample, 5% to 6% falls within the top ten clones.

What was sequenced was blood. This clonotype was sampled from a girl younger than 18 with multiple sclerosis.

The CDR3 here reads CASSGHRDRGDGAKNIQYF. In nucleotide form, the sequence is TGCGCCAGCAGCGGACACCGGGACAGGGGAGACGGAGCCAAAAACATTCAGTACTTC. The rearrangement joined TRBV5-1 to TRBJ2-4, with TRBD1 identical over 10 junction bases. Including cysteine and phenylalanine, the CDR3 has 19 amino acids. CDR3 DNA only is kept here, 57 bases in frame from base 1. For CDR1 and CDR2, the germline V gene lists SGHRS and YFSETQ. V loses 4 bases at its end and J loses 0 bases; junction bases beyond the gene matches: 13.